Listed below are T cell receptor beta chains from one sample, sequenced in a study of T-cell reconstitution after alpha-beta-depleted transplantation in children. TCRdb reprocessed the PCR reads with MiXCR, giving one entry per CDR3 protein. The top ten clones hold 0.8% to 1.1% of a sample with 640,000 or so distinct CDR3 sequences, around 17% of them seen once. Here the sequenced sample was PBMCs from the stem cell graft donor, taken from the stem cell graft. The receptor set was obtained from a human donor who donated a stem cell graft to a child with acute myeloid leukemia. Each CDR3 is given with its conserved first and last residue. D genes are given only for firm matches. Not all rows give a size; the values are once, few, many and, for expanded clones, a class.

d_call	v_call	clone_size	j_call	cdr3_nt	cdr3_aa
.	TRBV6-1	many	TRBJ2-5	TGTGCCAGCAGCTTCAGGACCCAGTACTTC	CASSFRTQYF
.	TRBV12-3/TRBV12-4	few	TRBJ2-7	TGTGCCAGCAGTTCCGCCTCGGGGCCCTACGAGCAGTACTTC	CASSSASGPYEQYF
.	TRBV7-9	.	TRBJ2-2	TGTGCCAGCAGCTTAGTCGAGGTCACCGGGGAGCTGTTTTTT	CASSLVEVTGELFF
TRBD1	TRBV20-1	few	TRBJ2-7	TGCAGTGCTAGCTCGCCGGGACAGGGATCCTTCTACGAGCAGTACTTC	CSASSPGQGSFYEQYF
.	TRBV30	few	TRBJ1-1	TGTGCCTGGAGTGTGGGCAGCACGAACACTGAAGCTTTCTTT	CAWSVGSTNTEAFF
TRBD1	TRBV20-1	.	TRBJ1-5	TGCAGTGTTCTGGACAGGGGCGATTTTTATCAGCCCCAGCATTTT	CSVLDRGDFYQPQHF
TRBD1	TRBV6-1	many	TRBJ1-2	TGTGCCAGCAGAGAGACAGGGCCTAACTATGGCTACACCTTC	CASRETGPNYGYTF
.	TRBV7-2	many	TRBJ1-5	TGTGCCAGCAGTAAGGACAGCGGGCAGCCCCAGCATTTT	CASSKDSGQPQHF
TRBD1	TRBV4-3	many	TRBJ1-1	TGCGCCAGCAGCCAGAACGACAGGGAGGGGCCCGAAGCTTTCTTT	CASSQNDREGPEAFF
.	TRBV12-3/TRBV12-4	many	TRBJ1-2	TGTGCCAGCAGTGGCCGGGACGAGAAGACTGGCTACACCTTC	CASSGRDEKTGYTF
.	TRBV4-1	few	TRBJ2-2	TGCGCCAGCAGCCAACAGGGGGAGCTGTTTTTT	CASSQQGELFF
TRBD1	TRBV24-1	many	TRBJ2-3	TGTGCCACCAGTGGACAGGGGGGGAAGACAGATACGCAGTATTTT	CATSGQGGKTDTQYF
.	TRBV20-1	few	TRBJ1-5	TGCAGTGCTGGGGGGACGGTAAATCAGCCCCAGCATTTT	CSAGGTVNQPQHF
.	TRBV29-1	many	TRBJ2-6	TGCAGCGTTGAAGGCTGGTCGGGGGTTACCGCCTCTGGGGCCAACGTCCTGACTTTC	CSVEGWSGVTASGANVLTF
.	TRBV5-1	.	TRBJ2-7	TGCGCCAGCAGCTTGTTTGAGGGTGGCTACGAGCAGTACTTC	CASSLFEGGYEQYF
.	TRBV5-1	many	TRBJ1-5	TGTGCCAGCAGTTTAGCGGGCTATAGCAATCAGCCCCAGCATTTT	CASSLAGYSNQPQHF
.	TRBV10-3	many	TRBJ2-7	TGTGCCATCAGAGGCCAGGGTGACGAGCAGTACTTC	CAIRGQGDEQYF
.	TRBV29-1	many	TRBJ2-7	TGCAGCGTTGATGGCCCAGGGAACGAGCAGTACTTC	CSVDGPGNEQYF
TRBD1	TRBV24-1	few	TRBJ2-5	TGTGCCACCAGTGATTTAGGGACAGGGGTCGAGACCCAGTACTTC	CATSDLGTGVETQYF
.	TRBV7-2	few	TRBJ2-3	TGTGCCAGCAGCCCGTGGGGAGATACGCAGTATTTT	CASSPWGDTQYF
.	TRBV20-1	many	TRBJ2-1	TGCAGTGCTGATACAAGCAATGAGCAGTTCTTC	CSADTSNEQFF
TRBD1	TRBV7-2	.	TRBJ1-2	TGTGCCAGCAGCTTAGCGCAGATGGGAGCGACAGGGGCGTGGGGGATCTATGGCTACACCTTC	CASSLAQMGATGAWGIYGYTF
.	TRBV7-9	few	TRBJ2-7	TGTGCCAGCAGGTCAGGCAGGCACGACGAGCAGTACTTC	CASRSGRHDEQYF
.	TRBV29-1	many	TRBJ1-1	TGCAGCGTTGAAAAGGTCCAGAACACTGAAGCTTTCTTT	CSVEKVQNTEAFF
.	TRBV13	many	TRBJ2-3	TGTGCCAGCAGCTTATATAGTCGAGACAGCTTCACAGATACGCAGTATTTT	CASSLYSRDSFTDTQYF
TRBD1	TRBV20-1	.	TRBJ1-1	TGCAGTGCTAGAGGGGGACAGGGAAGGGTGGAAGCTTTCTTT	CSARGGQGRVEAFF
.	TRBV6-1	many	TRBJ1-5	TGTGCCACCGCAGGGACCAGCAATCAGCCCCAGCATTTT	CATAGTSNQPQHF
TRBD1	TRBV4-2	few	TRBJ1-1	TGTGCCAGCAGCCACACAGGGGAAGGCACTGAAGCTTTCTTT	CASSHTGEGTEAFF
.	TRBV29-1	many	TRBJ1-5	TGCAGCGTTTTGGACGGCCACAATCAGCCCCAGCATTTT	CSVLDGHNQPQHF
.	TRBV4-3	many	TRBJ2-7	TGCGCCAGCAGCCAAGATCCACAAACTAGCTCCTACGAGCAGTACTTC	CASSQDPQTSSYEQYF
TRBD1	TRBV20-1	many	TRBJ1-1	TGCAGTGCTAGAGATCGATGGGACAGGAACACTGAAGCTTTCTTT	CSARDRWDRNTEAFF
.	TRBV5-1	.	TRBJ2-7	TGCGCCAGCAGCCGAAATTGGGGGAACGAGCAGTACTTC	CASSRNWGNEQYF
.	TRBV5-6	few	TRBJ1-5	TGTGCCAGCAGCTGGTGGACTAAACAGGGTTATCAGCCCCAGCATTTT	CASSWWTKQGYQPQHF
.	TRBV29-1	many	TRBJ2-2	TGCAGCGTTGAATCCGACAGATCCGGGGAGCTGTTTTTT	CSVESDRSGELFF
.	TRBV12-3/TRBV12-4	.	TRBJ1-5	TGTGCCAGCAAGCCCCCAGGTTCGCAGCCCCAGCATTTT	CASKPPGSQPQHF
.	TRBV7-9	.	TRBJ1-1	TGTGCCAGCTGCCCACAGGGATTCACTGAAGCTTTCTTT	CASCPQGFTEAFF
TRBD1	TRBV12-3/TRBV12-4	many	TRBJ1-5	TGTGCCAGCAGTTTCGGACAGGGATATCAGCCCCAGCATTTT	CASSFGQGYQPQHF
.	TRBV12-3/TRBV12-4	many	TRBJ2-5	TGTGCCAGCAGTTTAAACAGGGCTGAGACCCAGTACTTC	CASSLNRAETQYF
TRBD1	TRBV10-3	many	TRBJ1-2	TGTGCCATCAGTGAGTCGGGGGACAGGACGTATGGCTACACCTTC	CAISESGDRTYGYTF
.	TRBV12-3/TRBV12-4	many	TRBJ1-3	TGTGCCAGCAGTTTATCGGGTTACGGAAACACCATATATTTT	CASSLSGYGNTIYF
.	TRBV7-6	many	TRBJ2-2	TGTGCCAGCAGTCAGACTAACACCGGGGAGCTGTTTTTT	CASSQTNTGELFF
TRBD1	TRBV12-3/TRBV12-4	many	TRBJ2-5	TGTGCCAGCAGTTTTCGGACAGGGGGAAACCAAGAGACCCAGTACTTC	CASSFRTGGNQETQYF
.	TRBV20-1	many	TRBJ2-7	TGCAGTGCTAGAAAAGTACAGGGTTCTCTAGTAGGCGAGCAGTACTTC	CSARKVQGSLVGEQYF
TRBD1	TRBV12-3/TRBV12-4	few	TRBJ1-5	TGTGCCAGCAGGCAGGGGGGGACGGATGGCAATCAGCCCCAGCATTTT	CASRQGGTDGNQPQHF
.	TRBV29-1	many	TRBJ2-3	TGCAGCGTTGATGGGTCGTTTCCCACAGATACGCAGTATTTT	CSVDGSFPTDTQYF
.	TRBV7-8	.	TRBJ1-1	TGTGCCAGCAGAGCTTTACAGGGAGCGGGGTACACTGAAGCTTTCTTT	CASRALQGAGYTEAFF
TRBD1	TRBV6-1	.	TRBJ2-2	TGTGCCAGCAGGGGGACGGACAGGGCGAACACCGGGGAGCTGTTTTTT	CASRGTDRANTGELFF
.	TRBV20-1	many	TRBJ2-5	TGCAGTGCCCCCGGGACAACCGAGACCCAGTACTTC	CSAPGTTETQYF
.	TRBV25-1	many	TRBJ1-2	TGTGCCAGCAGTGAACGGGTGAAGGTTGGCTACACCTTC	CASSERVKVGYTF
.	TRBV7-8	.	TRBJ1-1	TGTGCCAGCAGCTCGAGGATGATGAACACTGAAGCTTTCTTT	CASSSRMMNTEAFF
.	TRBV2	few	TRBJ2-5	TGTGCCAGCAGTGAAGGGGAAGGAACCCAGTACTTC	CASSEGEGTQYF
.	TRBV27	many	TRBJ1-5	TGTGCCAGCAGTACTCGATACGAGGACCAGCCCCAGCATTTT	CASSTRYEDQPQHF
.	TRBV5-6	many	TRBJ2-4	TGTGCCAGCAGCTTTTGGGGGCAAGGAGGTGGAAACATTCAGTACTTC	CASSFWGQGGGNIQYF
.	TRBV20-1	few	TRBJ2-7	TGCAGTGCTAGAGACAGGGACCCACCCTACGAGCAGTACTTC	CSARDRDPPYEQYF
TRBD2	TRBV20-1	many	TRBJ2-7	TGCAGTGCTAGTGCCGGACTAGCGGGGGGCTCCCTCCAGCAGTACTTC	CSASAGLAGGSLQQYF
.	TRBV4-3	.	TRBJ1-4	TGCGCCAGCAGCCAAGATTTAAGAGGCGATGAAAAACTGTTTTTT	CASSQDLRGDEKLFF
TRBD1	TRBV7-9	few	TRBJ1-1	TGTGCCAGCAGCTTAGGGAGACAGGGGAAGGGCACTGAAGCTTTCTTT	CASSLGRQGKGTEAFF